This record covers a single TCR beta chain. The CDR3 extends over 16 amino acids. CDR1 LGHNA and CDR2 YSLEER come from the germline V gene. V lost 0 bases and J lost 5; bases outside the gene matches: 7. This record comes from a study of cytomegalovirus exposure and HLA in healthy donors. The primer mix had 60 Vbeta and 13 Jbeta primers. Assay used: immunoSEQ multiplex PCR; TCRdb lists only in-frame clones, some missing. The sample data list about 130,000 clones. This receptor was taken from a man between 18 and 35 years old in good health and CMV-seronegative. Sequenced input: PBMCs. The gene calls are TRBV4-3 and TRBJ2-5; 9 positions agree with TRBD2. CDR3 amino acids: CASSQDLGSGSETQYF. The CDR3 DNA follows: TGCGCCAGCAGCCAAGATTTGGGTAGCGGGAGTGAGACCCAGTACTTC.